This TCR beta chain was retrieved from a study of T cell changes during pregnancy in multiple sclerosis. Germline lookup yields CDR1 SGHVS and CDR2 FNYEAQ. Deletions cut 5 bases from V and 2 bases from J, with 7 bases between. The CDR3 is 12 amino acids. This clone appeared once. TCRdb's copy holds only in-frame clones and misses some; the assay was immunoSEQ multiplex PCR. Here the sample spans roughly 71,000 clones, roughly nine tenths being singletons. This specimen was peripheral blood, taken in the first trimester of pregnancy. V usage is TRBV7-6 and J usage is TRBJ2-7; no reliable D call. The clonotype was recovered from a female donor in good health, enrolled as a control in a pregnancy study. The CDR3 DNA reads TGTGCCAGCAGCATAGACACCTACGAGCAGTACTTC. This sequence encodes CASSIDTYEQYF.